What follows are 11 T cell receptor beta chains derived from one specimen sequenced in a study of blood T cell repertoires in COVID-19. The table came from immunoSEQ multiplex PCR; TCRdb's copy has only in-frame clones and leaves some out. The sample records 450,000 or so clones, 80% to 90% being singletons. Specimen: peripheral blood. These receptors all come from a man aged 18 to 30 with COVID-19, enrolled during active disease.

The V call is TRBV18, the J call TRBJ2-7; 7 bases line up with TRBD1. This CDR3 contains 14 residues. With V trimmed by 3 bases and J by 0 bases, 2 bases remained unmatched. CDR1 and CDR2 from the germline V gene are KGHSH and LQKENI. CDR3 DNA: TGTGCCAGCTCACCGGGACAGCACTCCTACGAGCAGTACTTC. It translates to CASSPGQHSYEQYF. The complete variable domain, with remaining parts taken from reference TRBV18 and TRBJ2-7, reads NAGVMQNPRHLVRRRGQEARLRCSPMKGHSHVYWYRQLPEEGLKFMVYLQKENIIDESGMPKERFSAEFPKEGPSILRIQQVVRGDSAAYFCASSPGQHSYEQYFGPGTRLTVT.

This chain joins TRBV5-1 and TRBJ2-7, with 10 bases fitting TRBD2. The CDR3 loop spans 15 amino acids. Per germline, CDR1 SGHRS and CDR2 YFSETQ. J lost 3 bases, V lost 2 bases, and 5 bases had no gene match. The CDR3 spells CASSLGTSEFYEQYF. As DNA, the CDR3 is TGCGCCAGCAGCTTAGGGACTAGCGAATTCTACGAGCAGTACTTC.

CDR3 in DNA: TGTGCCAGCAGCTCCCCCGGGACTAGCGGGAGGACCTACGAGCAGTACTTC. Its translation is CASSSPGTSGRTYEQYF. The rearrangement links TRBV7-2 to TRBJ2-7; 15 nucleotides agree with TRBD2. The CDR3 has 17 amino acids. From germline, CDR1 is SGHTA and CDR2 FQGNSA. Trimming cost V 4 bases and J 2 bases; bases outside gene matches: 6.

This clone has more than one count but fewer than ten. The V call is TRBV3-1 (or the pseudogene TRBV3-2), the J call TRBJ2-7, with D unclear. Trimming cost V 6 bases and J 0 bases, with 6 bases left between them. Germline CDR1 LGHDT, CDR2 YNNKEL (reference sequence). The CDR3 extends over 12 amino acids. CDR3 DNA: TGTGCCAGCAGGTCTAGCTCCTACGAGCAGTACTTC. Its protein product is CASRSSSYEQYF.

In its sample, this clone was seen once. The chain is built from TRBV18 and TRBJ1-3, with D perhaps TRBD1 (5 bases). The CDR3 sequence is 17 residues long. Between the trimmed V and J ends, which lost 0 bases and 0 bases, there was a span of 12 bases. Germline CDR1 and CDR2: KGHSH and LQKENI. CDR3 DNA: TGTGCCAGCTCACCACCTCAGGGAAGGAGCTCTGGAAACACCATATATTTT. Translated, it gives CASSPPQGRSSGNTIYF.

CDR3 loop: CATIDGQGAREQYF. CDR3 sequence (DNA): TGTGCCACCATCGATGGACAGGGGGCGAGGGAGCAGTACTTC. The chain carries TRBV2 and TRBJ2-7; 11 bases fit TRBD1. Germline CDR1 reads SNHLY; CDR2 reads FYNNEI. CDR3 length: 14 amino acids. V dropped 10 bases and J dropped 7; count of bases not matched to a gene: 12.

The CDR3 bases are TGTGCCAGCAGCCAAATGAGAAGCTCCTACAATGAGCAGTTCTTC. The encoded protein is CASSQMRSSYNEQFF. This chain uses TRBV14 with TRBJ2-1; D is unresolved. The germline V and J ends were trimmed by 2 bases and 0 bases, with 8 bases remaining between them. The CDR3 contains 15 residues. Germline-derived CDR1 and CDR2 are SGHDN and FVKESK.

This chain links TRBV5-1 with TRBJ1-5, with TRBD1 matching over 11 bases. Germline V gives CDR1 SGHRS, CDR2 YFSETQ. J lost 7 bases, V lost 3 bases, and 9 bases had no gene match. This CDR3 has 16 amino acids. CDR3 bases: TGCGCCAGCAGCTCGGGGACAGGGGGAAGTTCCCAGCCCCAGCATTTT. It yields the protein CASSSGTGGSSQPQHF.

J is TRBJ1-2 and V is TRBV13; 10 positions agree with TRBD1. The CDR3 has 14 residues. V lost 5 bases, J lost 7 bases, and 7 bases stayed unmatched. The germline V gene has CDR1 PRHDT and CDR2 FYEKMQ (reference sequence). This chain's CDR3 is CASSQRQGASGYTF. In DNA form, the CDR3 reads TGTGCCAGCAGCCAGCGACAGGGGGCAAGTGGCTACACCTTC.

This clone was picked up a small number of times. This chain joins TRBV18 and TRBJ1-1; TRBD1 is a possible D gene (6 bases). Trimming removed 10 bases from V and 0 bases from J, with 15 bases in between. This CDR3 region has 14 residues. CDR1 and CDR2 (germline): KGHSH, LQKENI. Here the CDR3 reads CATRGRGMNTEAFF. The CDR3 DNA reads as TGTGCCACCCGGGGGCGGGGGATGAACACTGAAGCTTTCTTT.

This clone was detected once. The rearrangement joins TRBV21-1 to TRBJ1-6. TRBV21-1 is a recognized pseudogene. This CDR3 is built from 15 residues. The CDR3 spells CASSQTGSYNSPLHF. The CDR3 DNA follows: TGTGCCAGCAGCCAGACGGGGTCCTATAATTCACCCCTCCACTTT.